The rows below give T cell receptor beta chains drawn from one sample of a study of cytomegalovirus exposure and HLA in healthy donors. Sequencing was performed with immunoSEQ multiplex PCR; in TCRdb, only in-frame clones are kept and a portion is missing. Of roughly 150,000 clones in the sample, roughly four fifths were seen once. The source material was PBMCs. These receptors originate from a man aged 30 to 45 in good health and CMV-seropositive. Both conserved end residues are part of each CDR3. Each record gives: CDR3 length, D gene, clone size, J gene, V gene, CDR3 DNA, CDR3 protein. A D gene is named only where the DNA matches it firmly. A row's size may be missing; if present it is once, few, many or a size class.

len: 16
d_gene: TRBD2
abundance: .
j_gene: TRBJ2-7
v_gene: TRBV2
CDR3nt: TGTGCCAGCAGGACGACTAGCGGGACGACCTCCTACGAGCAGTACTTC
CDR3aa: CASRTTSGTTSYEQYF

len: 16
d_gene: TRBD2
abundance: once
j_gene: TRBJ2-3
v_gene: TRBV6-4
CDR3nt: TGTGCCAGCAGTGACTCTAGCGGGGGGGCCACAGATACGCAGTATTTT
CDR3aa: CASSDSSGGATDTQYF

len: 15
d_gene: TRBD1
abundance: few
j_gene: TRBJ1-6
v_gene: TRBV5-4
CDR3nt: TGTGCCAGCAGATCGGACAGGGGGCGGAATTCACCCCTCCACTTT
CDR3aa: CASRSDRGRNSPLHF

len: 17
d_gene: TRBD1
abundance: .
j_gene: TRBJ2-3
v_gene: TRBV2
CDR3nt: TGTGCCAGCAGTCTCGGACAGGGGGGCATCCTCACAGATACGCAGTATTTT
CDR3aa: CASSLGQGGILTDTQYF

len: 13
d_gene: .
abundance: .
j_gene: TRBJ2-5
v_gene: TRBV30
CDR3nt: TGTGCCTGGAGTTTTAGAAAGGGGGAGACCCAGTACTTC
CDR3aa: CAWSFRKGETQYF

len: 15
d_gene: TRBD2
abundance: .
j_gene: TRBJ2-3
v_gene: TRBV4-1
CDR3nt: TGCGCCAGCAGCCGACCGGGACTAGTCTTAGATACGCAGTATTTT
CDR3aa: CASSRPGLVLDTQYF

len: 14
d_gene: .
abundance: .
j_gene: TRBJ2-1
v_gene: TRBV4-3
CDR3nt: TGCGCCAGCAGCCAAGAAGTCGCGTCCAATGAGCAGTTCTTC
CDR3aa: CASSQEVASNEQFF

len: 14
d_gene: TRBD1
abundance: .
j_gene: TRBJ2-3
v_gene: TRBV7-2
CDR3nt: TGTGCCAGCAGCTTAAGGACAGGCCCAGATACGCAGTATTTT
CDR3aa: CASSLRTGPDTQYF

len: 14
d_gene: .
abundance: .
j_gene: TRBJ2-1
v_gene: TRBV4-1
CDR3nt: TGCGCCAGCAGCCAAGGACAAACCTACAATGAGCAGTTCTTC
CDR3aa: CASSQGQTYNEQFF

len: 16
d_gene: TRBD2
abundance: once
j_gene: TRBJ2-7
v_gene: TRBV7-8
CDR3nt: TGTGCCAGCAGCTTCGGACTAGCGGGAACAAGGTACGAGCAGTACTTC
CDR3aa: CASSFGLAGTRYEQYF

len: 19
d_gene: TRBD2
abundance: .
j_gene: TRBJ2-1
v_gene: TRBV23-1
CDR3nt: TGCGCCAACAGTCACGGGGCTAGCGGGAGGGAAAGCTCCTACAATGAGCAGTTCTTC
CDR3aa: CANSHGASGRESSYNEQFF

len: 15
d_gene: .
abundance: .
j_gene: TRBJ2-7
v_gene: TRBV6-5
CDR3nt: TGTGCCAGCAGCCTAAAATCCGGGTCTTCGAGCGAGCAGTACTTC
CDR3aa: CASSLKSGSSSEQYF

len: 20
d_gene: .
abundance: .
j_gene: TRBJ1-3
v_gene: TRBV18
CDR3nt: TGTGCCAGCTCACCATTAGGTTCGCCGGGACAACTCTTCTCTGGAAACACCATATATTTT
CDR3aa: CASSPLGSPGQLFSGNTIYF

len: 14
d_gene: .
abundance: few
j_gene: TRBJ1-2
v_gene: TRBV5-5
CDR3nt: TGTGCCAGCAGCAACCTCGAGGGCGCCTATGGCTACACCTTC
CDR3aa: CASSNLEGAYGYTF

len: 16
d_gene: TRBD2
abundance: .
j_gene: TRBJ2-7
v_gene: TRBV7-2
CDR3nt: TGTGCCAGCAGCTACTGGGGCGGGGGGAGCTCCTACGAGCAGTACTTC
CDR3aa: CASSYWGGGSSYEQYF

len: 12
d_gene: TRBD1
abundance: .
j_gene: TRBJ2-1
v_gene: TRBV6-1
CDR3nt: TGTGCCAGCACCTACAGGGGCAATGAGCAGTTCTTC
CDR3aa: CASTYRGNEQFF